The T cell receptor beta chain described here comes from a study of blood T cell repertoires in COVID-19. As for the study in general: There were acute and convalescent COVID-19 samples, and they came from the United States, Italy and Spain. T cells, B-cell-depleted T cells, or PBMCs provided the cDNA or gDNA that served as material.

This clone was found a few times. Original data processing: How many nucleated cells were present was estimated from reference gene primer amplification. Assay used: immunoSEQ multiplex PCR; TCRdb lists only in-frame clones, some missing. V and J calls and clone size follow that table, whereas D and trimming were derived from the DNA. The data contain about 90,000 clones, 80% of them singletons. Material: peripheral blood. This sequence was found in a woman in her 70s with acute or convalescent COVID-19.

The CDR3 sequence is CASSPSVADTQYF. The CDR3 nucleotides read TGCGCCAGCAGCCCAAGTGTAGCAGATACGCAGTATTTT. V gene TRBV5-1 combines with J gene TRBJ2-3; D gene unclear. The CDR3 contains 13 residues. Germline CDR1 and CDR2: SGHRS and YFSETQ. Between the trimmed V and J ends, which lost 4 bases and 4 bases, there was a span of 10 bases.